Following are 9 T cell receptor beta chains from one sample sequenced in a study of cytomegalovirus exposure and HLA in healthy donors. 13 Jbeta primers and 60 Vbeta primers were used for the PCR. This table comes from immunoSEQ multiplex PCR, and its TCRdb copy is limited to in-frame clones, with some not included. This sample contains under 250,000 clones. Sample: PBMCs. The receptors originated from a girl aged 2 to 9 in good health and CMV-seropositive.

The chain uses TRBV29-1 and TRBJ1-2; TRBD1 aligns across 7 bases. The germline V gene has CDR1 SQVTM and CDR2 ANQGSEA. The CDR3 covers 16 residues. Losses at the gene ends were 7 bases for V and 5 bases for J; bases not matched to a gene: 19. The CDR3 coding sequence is TGCAGCGCCGAGACTAAAGGGGGACAGAAGTTATATGGCTACACCTTC. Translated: CSAETKGGQKLYGYTF.

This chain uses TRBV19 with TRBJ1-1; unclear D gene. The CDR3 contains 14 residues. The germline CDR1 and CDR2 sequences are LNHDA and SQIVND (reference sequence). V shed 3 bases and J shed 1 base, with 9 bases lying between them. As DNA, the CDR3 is TGTGCCAGTAGTATCGCAGGAACGAACACTGAAGCTTTCTTT. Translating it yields CASSIAGTNTEAFF.

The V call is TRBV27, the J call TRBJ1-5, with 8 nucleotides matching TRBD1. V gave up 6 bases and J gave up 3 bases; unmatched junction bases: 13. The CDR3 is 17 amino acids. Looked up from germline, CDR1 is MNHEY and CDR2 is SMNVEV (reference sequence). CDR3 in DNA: TGTGCCAGCAGCCCCAGGGGGCAGGGTGTTTACAATCAGCCCCAGCATTTT. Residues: CASSPRGQGVYNQPQHF.

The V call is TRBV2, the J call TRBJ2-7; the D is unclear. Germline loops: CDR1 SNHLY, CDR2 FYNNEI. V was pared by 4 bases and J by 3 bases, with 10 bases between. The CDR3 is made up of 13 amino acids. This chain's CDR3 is CASSVNTRYEQYF. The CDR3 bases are TGTGCCAGCAGTGTAAACACCCGCTACGAGCAGTACTTC.

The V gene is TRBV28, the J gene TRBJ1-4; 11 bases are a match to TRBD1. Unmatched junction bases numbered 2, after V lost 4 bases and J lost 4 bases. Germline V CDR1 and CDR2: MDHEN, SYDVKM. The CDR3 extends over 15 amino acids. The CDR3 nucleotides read TGTGCCAGCAGTTCGGGACAGGGGGATAATGAAAAACTGTTTTTT. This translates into CASSSGQGDNEKLFF.

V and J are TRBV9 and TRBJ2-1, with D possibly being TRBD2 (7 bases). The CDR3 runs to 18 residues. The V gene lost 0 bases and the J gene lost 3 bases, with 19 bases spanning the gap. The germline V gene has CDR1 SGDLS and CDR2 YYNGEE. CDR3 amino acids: CASSVATGGGINYNEQFF. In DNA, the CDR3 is TGTGCCAGCAGCGTAGCCACGGGGGGCGGGATTAACTACAATGAGCAGTTCTTC.

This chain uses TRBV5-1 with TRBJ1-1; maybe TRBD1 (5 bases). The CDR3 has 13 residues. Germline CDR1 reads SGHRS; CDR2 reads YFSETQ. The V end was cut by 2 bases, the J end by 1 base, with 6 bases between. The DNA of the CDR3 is TGCGCCAGCAGCTTCGGGGGGAACACTGAAGCTTTCTTT. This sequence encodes CASSFGGNTEAFF.

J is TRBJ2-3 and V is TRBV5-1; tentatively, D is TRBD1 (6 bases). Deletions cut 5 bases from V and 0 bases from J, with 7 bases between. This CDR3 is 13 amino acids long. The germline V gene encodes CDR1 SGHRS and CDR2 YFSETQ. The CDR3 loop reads CASRDSSTDTQYF. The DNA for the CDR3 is TGCGCCAGCAGGGACAGTAGCACAGATACGCAGTATTTT.

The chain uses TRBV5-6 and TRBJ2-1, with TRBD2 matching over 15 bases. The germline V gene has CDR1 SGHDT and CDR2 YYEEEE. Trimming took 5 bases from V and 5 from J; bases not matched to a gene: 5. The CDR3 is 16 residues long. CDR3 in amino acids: CASSQGLAGGDNEQFF. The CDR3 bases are TGTGCCAGCAGTCAGGGACTAGCGGGGGGAGACAATGAGCAGTTCTTC.